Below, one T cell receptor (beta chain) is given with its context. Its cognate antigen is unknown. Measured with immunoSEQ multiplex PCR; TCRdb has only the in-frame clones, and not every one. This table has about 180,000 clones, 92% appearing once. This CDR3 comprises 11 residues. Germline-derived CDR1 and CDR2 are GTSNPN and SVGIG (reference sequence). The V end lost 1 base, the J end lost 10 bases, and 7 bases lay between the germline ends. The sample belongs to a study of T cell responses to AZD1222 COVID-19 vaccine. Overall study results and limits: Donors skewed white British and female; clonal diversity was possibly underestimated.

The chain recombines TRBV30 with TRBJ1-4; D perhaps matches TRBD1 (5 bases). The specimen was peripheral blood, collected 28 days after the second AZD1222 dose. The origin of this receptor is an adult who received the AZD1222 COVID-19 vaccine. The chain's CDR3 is CAWSGGGKLFF. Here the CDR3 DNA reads TGTGCCTGGAGTGGGGGGGGAAAACTGTTTTTT.